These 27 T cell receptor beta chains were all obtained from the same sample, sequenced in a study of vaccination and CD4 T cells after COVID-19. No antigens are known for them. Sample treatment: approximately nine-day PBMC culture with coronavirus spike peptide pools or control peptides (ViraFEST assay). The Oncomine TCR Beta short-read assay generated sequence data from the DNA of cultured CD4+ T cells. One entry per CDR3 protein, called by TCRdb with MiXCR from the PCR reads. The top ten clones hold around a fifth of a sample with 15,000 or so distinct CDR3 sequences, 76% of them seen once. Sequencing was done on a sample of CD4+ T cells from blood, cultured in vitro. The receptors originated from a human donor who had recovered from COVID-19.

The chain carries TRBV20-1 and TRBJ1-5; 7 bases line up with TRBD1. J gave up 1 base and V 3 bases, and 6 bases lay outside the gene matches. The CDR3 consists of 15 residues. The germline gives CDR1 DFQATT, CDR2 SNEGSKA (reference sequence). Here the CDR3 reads CSASRGQSSNQPQHF. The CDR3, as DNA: TGCAGTGCTAGCCGGGGACAGTCAAGCAATCAGCCCCAGCATTTT.

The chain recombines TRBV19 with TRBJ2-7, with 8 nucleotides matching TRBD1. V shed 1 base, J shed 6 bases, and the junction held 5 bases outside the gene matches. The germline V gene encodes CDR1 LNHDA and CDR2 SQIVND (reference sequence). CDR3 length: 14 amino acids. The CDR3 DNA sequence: TGTGCCAGTAGTATAGGCCAGGGGGCGTCCGAGCAGTACTTC. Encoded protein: CASSIGQGASEQYF.

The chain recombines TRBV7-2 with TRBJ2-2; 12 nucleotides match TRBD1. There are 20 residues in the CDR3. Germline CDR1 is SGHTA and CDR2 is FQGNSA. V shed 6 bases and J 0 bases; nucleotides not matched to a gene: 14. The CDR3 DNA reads TGTGCCAGCAGTTTGCTGCCCGGCCGGGACAGGGGGCCGAACACCGGGGAGCTGTTTTTT. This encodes CASSLLPGRDRGPNTGELFF.

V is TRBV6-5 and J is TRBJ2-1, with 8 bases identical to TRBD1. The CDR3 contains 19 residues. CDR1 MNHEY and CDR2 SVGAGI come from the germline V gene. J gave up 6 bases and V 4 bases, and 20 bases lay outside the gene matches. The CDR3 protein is CASSFRQGPYYPPGNEQFF. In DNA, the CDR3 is TGTGCCAGCAGTTTCCGACAGGGGCCTTACTATCCCCCCGGCAATGAGCAGTTCTTC.

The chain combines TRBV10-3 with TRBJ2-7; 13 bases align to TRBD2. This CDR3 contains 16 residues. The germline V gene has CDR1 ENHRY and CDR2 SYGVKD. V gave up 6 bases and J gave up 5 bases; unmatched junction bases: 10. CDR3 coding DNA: TGTGCCATCAGCACCCCAGGACTAGCGGGGGAGAACGAGCAGTACTTC. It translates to CAISTPGLAGENEQYF.

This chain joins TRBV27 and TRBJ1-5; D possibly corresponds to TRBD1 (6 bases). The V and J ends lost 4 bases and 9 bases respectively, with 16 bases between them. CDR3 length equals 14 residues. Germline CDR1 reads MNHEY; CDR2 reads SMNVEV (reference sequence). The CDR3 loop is CASSYVEGGRPQHF. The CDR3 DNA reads TGTGCCAGCAGTTACGTTGAAGGGGGTAGGCCCCAGCATTTT.

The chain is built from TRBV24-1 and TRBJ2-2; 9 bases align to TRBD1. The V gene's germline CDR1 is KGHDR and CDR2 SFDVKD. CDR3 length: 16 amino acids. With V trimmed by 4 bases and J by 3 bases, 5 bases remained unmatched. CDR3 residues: CATSDPGTGYTGELFF. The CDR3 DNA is TGTGCCACCAGTGACCCCGGGACAGGGTACACCGGGGAGCTGTTTTTT.

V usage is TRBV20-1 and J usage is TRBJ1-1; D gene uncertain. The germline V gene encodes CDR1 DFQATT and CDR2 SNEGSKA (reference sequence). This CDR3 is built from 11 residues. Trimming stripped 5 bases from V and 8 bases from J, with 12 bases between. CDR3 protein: CSASGRNEAFF. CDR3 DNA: TGCAGTGCTTCCGGACGTAACGAAGCTTTCTTT.

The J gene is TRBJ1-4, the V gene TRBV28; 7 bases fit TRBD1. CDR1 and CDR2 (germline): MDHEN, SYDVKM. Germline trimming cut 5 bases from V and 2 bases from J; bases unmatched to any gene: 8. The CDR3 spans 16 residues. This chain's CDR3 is CASSPTGLRTNEKLFF. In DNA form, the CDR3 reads TGTGCCAGCAGTCCGACAGGGCTCAGGACTAATGAAAAACTGTTTTTT.

This chain's CDR3 is CASSLAGGRAVNEQFF. The CDR3 DNA follows: TGTGCCAGCAGCTTAGCGGGCGGGAGGGCCGTCAATGAGCAGTTCTTC. The gene calls are TRBV7-2 and TRBJ2-1; 9 positions match TRBD2. V lost 0 bases to trimming and J lost 6 bases; unmatched junction nucleotides: 6. This CDR3 has 16 amino acids. Germline loops: CDR1 SGHTA, CDR2 FQGNSA. The entire variable domain, with the rest obtained from reference TRBV7-2 and TRBJ2-1, is as follows: GAGVSQSPSNKVTEKGKDVELRCDPISGHTALYWYRQSLGQGLEFLIYFQGNSAPDKSGLPSDRFSAERTGGSVSTLTIQRTQQEDSAVYLCASSLAGGRAVNEQFFGPGTRLTVL.

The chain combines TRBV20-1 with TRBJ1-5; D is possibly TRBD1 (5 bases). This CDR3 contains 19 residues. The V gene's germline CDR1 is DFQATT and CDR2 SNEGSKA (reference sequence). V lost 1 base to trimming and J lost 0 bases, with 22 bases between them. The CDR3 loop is CSARGLGQGPTYSNQPQHF. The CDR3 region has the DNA TGCAGTGCTAGAGGGCTAGGACAAGGCCCCACGTATAGCAATCAGCCCCAGCATTTT.

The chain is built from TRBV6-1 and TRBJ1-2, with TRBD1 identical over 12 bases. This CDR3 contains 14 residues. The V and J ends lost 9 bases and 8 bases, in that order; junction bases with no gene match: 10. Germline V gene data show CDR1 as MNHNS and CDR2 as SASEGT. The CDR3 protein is CARVSGQGARGYTF. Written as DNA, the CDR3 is TGTGCCAGAGTCTCGGGACAGGGGGCAAGGGGCTACACCTTC.

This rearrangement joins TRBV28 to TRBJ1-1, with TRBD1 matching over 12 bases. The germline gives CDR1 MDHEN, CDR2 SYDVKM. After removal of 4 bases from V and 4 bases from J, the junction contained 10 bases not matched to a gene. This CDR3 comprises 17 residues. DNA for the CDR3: TGTGCCAGCAGTTCGGGACAGGGGGCGAGGGGGAGCACTGAAGCTTTCTTT. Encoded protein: CASSSGQGARGSTEAFF.

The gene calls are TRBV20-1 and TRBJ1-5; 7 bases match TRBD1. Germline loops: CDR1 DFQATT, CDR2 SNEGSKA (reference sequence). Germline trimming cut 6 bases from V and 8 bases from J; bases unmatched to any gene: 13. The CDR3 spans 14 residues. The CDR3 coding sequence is TGCAGTGCGTTACAGGGGCAGGGGGGGAAGCCCCAGCATTTT. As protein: CSALQGQGGKPQHF.

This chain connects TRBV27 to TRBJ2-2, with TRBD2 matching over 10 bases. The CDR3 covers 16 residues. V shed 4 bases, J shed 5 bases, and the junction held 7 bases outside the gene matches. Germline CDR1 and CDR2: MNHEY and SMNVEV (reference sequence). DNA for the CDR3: TGTGCCAGCAGTTCGGTAGCGGGAGGAGGAACCGGGGAGCTGTTTTTT. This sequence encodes CASSSVAGGGTGELFF.

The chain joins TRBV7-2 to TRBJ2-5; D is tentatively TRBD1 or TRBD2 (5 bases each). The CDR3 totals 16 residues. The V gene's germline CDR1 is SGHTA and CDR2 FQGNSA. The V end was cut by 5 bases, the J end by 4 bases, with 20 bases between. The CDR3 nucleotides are TGTGCCAGCAGCCCCTCGGCGTTTCTTGGGGGAGAGACCCAGTACTTC. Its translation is CASSPSAFLGGETQYF. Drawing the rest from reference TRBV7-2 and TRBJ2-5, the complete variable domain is GAGVSQSPSNKVTEKGKDVELRCDPISGHTALYWYRQSLGQGLEFLIYFQGNSAPDKSGLPSDRFSAERTGGSVSTLTIQRTQQEDSAVYLCASSPSAFLGGETQYFGPGTRLLVL.

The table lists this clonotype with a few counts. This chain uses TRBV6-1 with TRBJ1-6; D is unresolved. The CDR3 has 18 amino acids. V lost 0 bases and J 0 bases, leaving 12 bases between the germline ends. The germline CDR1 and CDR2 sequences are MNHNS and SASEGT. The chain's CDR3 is CASSEARPESSYNSPLHF. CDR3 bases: TGTGCCAGCAGTGAAGCGCGGCCGGAGAGCTCCTATAATTCACCCCTCCACTTT.

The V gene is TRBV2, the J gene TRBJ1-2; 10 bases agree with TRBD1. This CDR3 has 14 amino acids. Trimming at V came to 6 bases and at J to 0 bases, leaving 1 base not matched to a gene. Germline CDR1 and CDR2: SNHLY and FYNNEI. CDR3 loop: CASRGQGSNYGYTF. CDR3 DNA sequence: TGTGCCAGCAGGGGACAGGGGTCTAACTATGGCTACACCTTC. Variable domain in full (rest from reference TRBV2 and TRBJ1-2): EPEVTQTPSHQVTQMGQEVILRCVPISNHLYFYWYRQILGQKVEFLVSFYNNEISEKSEIFDDQFSVERPDGSNFTLKIRSTKLEDSAMYFCASRGQGSNYGYTFGSGTRLTVV.

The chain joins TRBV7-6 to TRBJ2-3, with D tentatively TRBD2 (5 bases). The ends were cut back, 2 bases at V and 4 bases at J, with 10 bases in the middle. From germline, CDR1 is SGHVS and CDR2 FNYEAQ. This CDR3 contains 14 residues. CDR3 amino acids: CASSLRLAPDTQYF. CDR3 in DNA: TGTGCCAGCAGCTTAAGGCTAGCCCCAGATACGCAGTATTTT.

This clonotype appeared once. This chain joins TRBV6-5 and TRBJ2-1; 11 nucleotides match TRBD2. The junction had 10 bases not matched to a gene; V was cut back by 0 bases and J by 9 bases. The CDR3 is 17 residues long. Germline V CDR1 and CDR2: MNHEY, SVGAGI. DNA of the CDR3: TGTGCCAGCAGTTACTCGAATAGGCTAGCGGGAGGAGCTGAGCAGTTCTTC. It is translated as CASSYSNRLAGGAEQFF.

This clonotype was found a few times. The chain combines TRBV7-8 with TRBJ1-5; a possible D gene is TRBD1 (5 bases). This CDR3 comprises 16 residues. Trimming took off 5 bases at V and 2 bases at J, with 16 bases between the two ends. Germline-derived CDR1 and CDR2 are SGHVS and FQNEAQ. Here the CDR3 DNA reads TGTGCCAGCAGCCCTAGGGGAATAGAGGGCAATCAGCCCCAGCATTTT. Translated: CASSPRGIEGNQPQHF.

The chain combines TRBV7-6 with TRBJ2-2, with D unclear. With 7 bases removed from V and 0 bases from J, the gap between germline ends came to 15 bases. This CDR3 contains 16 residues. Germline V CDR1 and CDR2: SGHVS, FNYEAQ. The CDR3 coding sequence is TGTGCCAGCACTGAAGCAGTGGGGTCGAACACCGGGGAGCTGTTTTTT. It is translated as CASTEAVGSNTGELFF.

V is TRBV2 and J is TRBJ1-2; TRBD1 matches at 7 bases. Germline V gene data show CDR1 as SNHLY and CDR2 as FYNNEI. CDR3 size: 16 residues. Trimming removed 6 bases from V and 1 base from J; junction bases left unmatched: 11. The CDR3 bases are TGTGCCAGCAGCCAACGGGGACAGACTTTTAACTATGGCTACACCTTC. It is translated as CASSQRGQTFNYGYTF. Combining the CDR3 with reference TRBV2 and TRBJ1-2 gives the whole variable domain EPEVTQTPSHQVTQMGQEVILRCVPISNHLYFYWYRQILGQKVEFLVSFYNNEISEKSEIFDDQFSVERPDGSNFTLKIRSTKLEDSAMYFCASSQRGQTFNYGYTFGSGTRLTVV.

Written as DNA, the CDR3 is TGTGCCAGCAGCTCAGCGGGAGGCGGGTCCTACGAGCAGTACTTC. This encodes CASSSAGGGSYEQYF. This rearrangement joins TRBV6-2 or TRBV6-3 to TRBJ2-7, with 9 bases lining up with TRBD2. V lost 6 bases to trimming and J lost 1 base; unmatched junction nucleotides: 7. This CDR3 is built from 15 residues. Germline CDR1 reads MNHEY; CDR2 reads SVGEGT.

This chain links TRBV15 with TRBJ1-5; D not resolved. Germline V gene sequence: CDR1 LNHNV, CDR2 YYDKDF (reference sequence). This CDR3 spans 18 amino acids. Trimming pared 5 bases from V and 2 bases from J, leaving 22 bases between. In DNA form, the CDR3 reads TGTGCCACCAGCGCCCAAAGGGCTGGCGTTTGGGGCAATCAGCCCCAGCATTTT. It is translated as CATSAQRAGVWGNQPQHF. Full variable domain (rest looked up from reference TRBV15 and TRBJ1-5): DAMVIQNPRYQVTQFGKPVTLSCSQTLNHNVMYWYQQKSSQAPKLLFHYYDKDFNNEADTPDNFQSRRPNTSFCFLDIRSPGLGDTAMYLCATSAQRAGVWGNQPQHFGDGTRLSIL.

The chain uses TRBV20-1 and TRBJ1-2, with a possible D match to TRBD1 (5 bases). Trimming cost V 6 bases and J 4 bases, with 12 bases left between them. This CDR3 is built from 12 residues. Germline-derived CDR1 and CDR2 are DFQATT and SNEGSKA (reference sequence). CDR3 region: CSARSGGYGYTF. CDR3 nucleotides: TGCAGTGCCCGGTCGGGGGGCTATGGCTACACCTTC.

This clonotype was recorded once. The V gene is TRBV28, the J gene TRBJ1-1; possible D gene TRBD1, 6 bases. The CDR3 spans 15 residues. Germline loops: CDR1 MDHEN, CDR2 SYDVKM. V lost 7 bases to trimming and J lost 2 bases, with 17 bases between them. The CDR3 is CASTFLGTLNTEAFF. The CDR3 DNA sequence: TGTGCCAGCACCTTCCTAGGGACACTTAACACTGAAGCTTTCTTT.